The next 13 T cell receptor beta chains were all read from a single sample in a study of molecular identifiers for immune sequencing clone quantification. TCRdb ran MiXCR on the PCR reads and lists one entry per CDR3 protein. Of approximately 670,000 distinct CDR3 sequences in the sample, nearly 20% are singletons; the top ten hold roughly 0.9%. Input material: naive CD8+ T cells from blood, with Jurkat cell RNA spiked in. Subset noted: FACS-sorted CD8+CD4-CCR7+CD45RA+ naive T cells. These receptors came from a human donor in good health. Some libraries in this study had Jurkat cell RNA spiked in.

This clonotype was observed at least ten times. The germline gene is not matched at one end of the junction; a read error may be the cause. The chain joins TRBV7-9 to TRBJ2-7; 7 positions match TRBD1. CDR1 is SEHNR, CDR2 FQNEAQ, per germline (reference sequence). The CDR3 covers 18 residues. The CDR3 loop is CASSPRSGPGTAPYEQYF. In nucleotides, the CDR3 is TGTGCCAGCAGCCCAAGGTCAGGTCCGGGGACAGCCCCCTACGAACAGTACTTC.

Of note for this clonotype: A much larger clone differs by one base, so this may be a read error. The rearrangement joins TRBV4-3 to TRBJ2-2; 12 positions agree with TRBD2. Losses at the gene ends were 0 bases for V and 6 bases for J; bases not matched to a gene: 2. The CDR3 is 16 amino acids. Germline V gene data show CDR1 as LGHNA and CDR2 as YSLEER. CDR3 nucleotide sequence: TGCGCCAGCAGCCAAGACTGGACTAGCGGGGCCGGGGAGCTGTTTTTT. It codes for CASSQDWTSGAGELFF.

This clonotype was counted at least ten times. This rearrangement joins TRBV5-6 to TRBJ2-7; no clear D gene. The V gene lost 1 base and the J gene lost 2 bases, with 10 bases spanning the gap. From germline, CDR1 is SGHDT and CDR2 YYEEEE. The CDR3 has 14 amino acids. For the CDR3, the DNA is TGTGCCAGCAGCTTGCAGCTCCGGGCCTACGAGCAGTACTTC. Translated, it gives CASSLQLRAYEQYF. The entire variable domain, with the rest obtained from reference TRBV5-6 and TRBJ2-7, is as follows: DAGVTQSPTHLIKTRGQQVTLRCSPKSGHDTVSWYQQALGQGPQFIFQYYEEEERQRGNFPDRFSGHQFPNYSSELNVNALLLGDSALYLCASSLQLRAYEQYFGPGTRLTVT.

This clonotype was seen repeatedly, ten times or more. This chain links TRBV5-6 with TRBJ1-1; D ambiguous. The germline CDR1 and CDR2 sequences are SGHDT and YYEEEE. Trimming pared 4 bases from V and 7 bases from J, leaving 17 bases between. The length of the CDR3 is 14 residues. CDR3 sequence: CASSHWLRADEAFF. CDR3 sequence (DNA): TGTGCCAGCAGCCATTGGTTGCGGGCAGATGAAGCTTTCTTT.

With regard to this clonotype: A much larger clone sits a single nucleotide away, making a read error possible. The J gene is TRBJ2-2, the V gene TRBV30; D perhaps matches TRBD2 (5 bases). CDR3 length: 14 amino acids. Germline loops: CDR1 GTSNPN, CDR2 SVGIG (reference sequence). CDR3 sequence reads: CAWTKGPNTGELLF. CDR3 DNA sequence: TGTGCCTGGACAAAGGGTCCAAACACCGGGGAGCTGTTGTTT.

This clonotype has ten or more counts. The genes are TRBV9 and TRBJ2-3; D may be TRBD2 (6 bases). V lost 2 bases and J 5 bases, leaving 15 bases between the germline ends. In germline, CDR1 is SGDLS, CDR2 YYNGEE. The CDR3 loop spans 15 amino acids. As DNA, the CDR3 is TGTGCCAGCAGCGTCGGGAGTATTGGGCTAGATACGCAGTATTTT. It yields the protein CASSVGSIGLDTQYF.

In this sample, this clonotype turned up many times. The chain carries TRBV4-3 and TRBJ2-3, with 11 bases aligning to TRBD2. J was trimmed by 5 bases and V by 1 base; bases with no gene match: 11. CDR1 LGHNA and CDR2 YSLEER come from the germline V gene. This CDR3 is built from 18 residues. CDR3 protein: CASSQGGLLAGGGDTQYF. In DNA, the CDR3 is TGCGCCAGCAGCCAAGGTGGGCTGTTAGCGGGGGGGGGAGATACGCAGTATTTT.

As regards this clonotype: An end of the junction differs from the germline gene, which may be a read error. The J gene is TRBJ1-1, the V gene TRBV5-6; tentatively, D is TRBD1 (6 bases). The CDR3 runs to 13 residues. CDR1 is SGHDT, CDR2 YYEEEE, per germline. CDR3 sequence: CASRDSMNIEAFF. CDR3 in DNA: TGTGCCAGCAGGGACAGCATGAACATTGAAGCTTTCTTT.

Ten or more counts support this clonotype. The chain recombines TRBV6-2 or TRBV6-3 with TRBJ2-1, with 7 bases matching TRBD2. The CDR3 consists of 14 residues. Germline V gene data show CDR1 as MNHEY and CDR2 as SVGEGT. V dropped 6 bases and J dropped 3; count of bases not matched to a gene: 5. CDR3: CASSQERDYNEQFF. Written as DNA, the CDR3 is TGTGCCAGCAGCCAAGAGCGGGACTACAATGAGCAGTTCTTC.

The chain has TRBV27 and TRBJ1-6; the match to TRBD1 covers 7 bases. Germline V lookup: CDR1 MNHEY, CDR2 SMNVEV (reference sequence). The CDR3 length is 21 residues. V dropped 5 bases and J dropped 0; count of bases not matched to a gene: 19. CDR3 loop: CASSPEPGTVNLSSYNSPLHF. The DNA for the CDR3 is TGTGCCAGCAGTCCCGAGCCCGGGACAGTAAACCTTAGCTCCTATAATTCACCCCTCCACTTT.

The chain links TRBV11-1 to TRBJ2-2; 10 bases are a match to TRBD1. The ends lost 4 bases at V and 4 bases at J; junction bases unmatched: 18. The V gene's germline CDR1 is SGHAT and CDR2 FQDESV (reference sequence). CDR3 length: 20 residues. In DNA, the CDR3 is TGTGCCAGCAGCTCCCTAGCCGGGGGACAGGGGTCCGTCGCCACCGGGGAGCTGTTTTTT. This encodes CASSSLAGGQGSVATGELFF.

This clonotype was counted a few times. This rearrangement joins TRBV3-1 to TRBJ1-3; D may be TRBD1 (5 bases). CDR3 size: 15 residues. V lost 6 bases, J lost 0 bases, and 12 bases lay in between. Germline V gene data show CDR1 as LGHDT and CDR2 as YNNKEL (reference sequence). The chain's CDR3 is CASSNQGHSGNTIYF. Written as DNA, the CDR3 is TGTGCCAGCAGTAATCAGGGCCACTCTGGAAACACCATATATTTT.

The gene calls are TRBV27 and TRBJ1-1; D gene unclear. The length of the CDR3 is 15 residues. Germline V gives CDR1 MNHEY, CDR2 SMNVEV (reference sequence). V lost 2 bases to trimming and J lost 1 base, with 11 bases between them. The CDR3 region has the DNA TGTGCCAGCAGTTTAGGTCGTTGGCAGAACACTGAAGCTTTCTTT. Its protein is CASSLGRWQNTEAFF.